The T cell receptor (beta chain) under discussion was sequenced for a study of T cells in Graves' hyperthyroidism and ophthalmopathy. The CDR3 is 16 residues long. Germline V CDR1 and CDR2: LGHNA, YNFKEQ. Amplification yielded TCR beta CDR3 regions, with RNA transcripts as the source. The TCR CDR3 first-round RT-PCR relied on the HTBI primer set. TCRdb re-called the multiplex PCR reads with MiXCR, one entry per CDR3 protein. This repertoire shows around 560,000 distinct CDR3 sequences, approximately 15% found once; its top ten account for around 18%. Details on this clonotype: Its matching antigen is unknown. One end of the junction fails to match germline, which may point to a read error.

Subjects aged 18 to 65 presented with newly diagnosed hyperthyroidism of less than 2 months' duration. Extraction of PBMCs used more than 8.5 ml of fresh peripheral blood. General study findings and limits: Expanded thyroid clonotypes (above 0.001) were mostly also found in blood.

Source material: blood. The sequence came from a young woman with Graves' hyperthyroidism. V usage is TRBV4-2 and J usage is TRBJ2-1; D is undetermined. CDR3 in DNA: TGTGCCAGCAGCCAAGGCAGCAGCTTTAGATACAATGCGCAGTTCTTC. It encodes CASSQGSSFRYNAQFF.